A selection of T cell receptor beta chains follows, all from one sample in a study of blood T cell repertoires in COVID-19. Assay: immunoSEQ multiplex PCR; the TCRdb copy retains only in-frame clones and omits some. This sample has about 76,000 clones; approximately 83% occur once, and the top ten carry approximately 12%. What was sequenced was peripheral blood. These receptors were taken from a human donor in a cohort sampled during active COVID-19. Both conserved end residues are part of each CDR3. Fields, in order: clone size, V gene, D gene, J gene, CDR3 protein, CDR3 DNA. The D gene is left open where the match is weak. Where a row states a size, it is once, few, many or the class of an expanded clone; other rows omit it.

>NA|TRBV19|NA|TRBJ1-4
CASSILSGGSTNEKLFF
TGTGCCAGTAGTATTTTAAGCGGCGGATCAACTAATGAAAAACTGTTTTTT
>NA|TRBV19|TRBD1|TRBJ2-1
CASSIVWDRGYNEQFF
TGTGCCAGTAGTATAGTCTGGGACAGGGGATACAATGAGCAGTTCTTC
>NA|TRBV6-5|NA|TRBJ1-2
CASSYVRGQGYTF
TGTGCCAGCAGTTATGTAAGGGGCCAAGGCTACACCTTC
>NA|TRBV14|NA|TRBJ1-6
CASSQDMGPLYNSPLHF
TGTGCCAGCAGCCAAGATATGGGCCCCCTCTATAATTCACCCCTCCACTTT
>NA|TRBV6-1|TRBD1|TRBJ1-1
CASSAARGQTEAFF
TGTGCCAGCAGTGCAGCTAGGGGGCAGACTGAAGCTTTCTTT
>NA|TRBV12-5|NA|TRBJ2-5
CASGSDSSQETQYF
TGTGCTAGTGGTTCCGACAGCTCCCAAGAGACCCAGTACTTC
>NA|TRBV18|NA|TRBJ1-4
CASSPGVTNEKLFF
TGTGCCAGCTCACCGGGAGTAACTAATGAAAAACTGTTTTTT
>few|TRBV2|TRBD1|TRBJ2-7
CASERDRASEQYF
TGTGCCAGTGAGAGGGACAGGGCGTCCGAGCAGTACTTC
>NA|TRBV10-3|TRBD1|TRBJ1-5
CAISPGTGEQPQHF
TGTGCCATCAGTCCCGGGACAGGGGAGCAGCCCCAGCATTTT
>NA|TRBV5-6|TRBD1|TRBJ2-5
CASSRQGQGETQYF
TGTGCCAGCAGTCGACAGGGACAGGGGGAGACCCAGTACTTC
>NA|TRBV7-3|NA|TRBJ2-6
CASRGSGANVLTF
TGTGCCAGCCGGGGCTCTGGGGCCAACGTCCTGACTTTC
>NA|TRBV30|TRBD1|TRBJ1-4
CAWRGQGQPNEKLFF
TGTGCCTGGAGGGGACAGGGACAGCCTAATGAAAAACTGTTTTTT
>NA|TRBV3-1/TRBV3-2|NA|TRBJ2-3
CASSQDGGHLYF
TGTGCCAGCAGCCAAGATGGGGGCCACCTGTATTTT
>NA|TRBV18|TRBD1|TRBJ1-1
CASSTGATGVRTEAFF
TGTGCCAGCTCTACGGGGGCGACAGGGGTAAGGACTGAAGCTTTCTTT
>NA|TRBV5-1|NA|TRBJ2-3
CASSLGGREDTQYF
TGCGCCAGCAGCTTGGGGGGGCGTGAAGATACGCAGTATTTT
>NA|TRBV27|TRBD1|TRBJ2-1
CASSYRGAMLNEQFF
TGTGCCAGCAGTTACAGGGGGGCCATGTTGAATGAGCAGTTCTTC
>NA|TRBV28|TRBD1|TRBJ1-5
CASRATGGSLPQHF
TGTGCCAGCAGGGCAACAGGGGGAAGTCTGCCCCAGCATTTT
>NA|TRBV6-5|NA|TRBJ1-2
CASSEGGFYGYTF
TGTGCCAGCTCCGAAGGCGGGTTCTATGGCTACACCTTC
>NA|TRBV11-2|NA|TRBJ2-7
CASSRELNEQYF
TGTGCCAGCAGCCGCGAGCTAAACGAGCAGTACTTC
>NA|TRBV7-9|TRBD1|TRBJ1-1
CASSHGTGGTEAFF
TGTGCCAGCAGCCACGGGACAGGGGGCACTGAAGCTTTCTTT
>NA|TRBV6-4|NA|TRBJ1-5
CASSDSSPFNQPQHF
TGTGCCAGCAGTGACTCGAGTCCCTTCAATCAGCCCCAGCATTTT
>NA|TRBV25-1|NA|TRBJ2-1
CASADYRDYNEQFF
TGTGCCAGCGCAGACTACAGGGACTACAATGAGCAGTTCTTC
>NA|TRBV14|NA|TRBJ1-2
CASSQQQGSGYTF
TGTGCCAGCAGCCAACAACAGGGCTCTGGCTACACCTTC